The 23 T cell receptor beta chains below come from one sample, sequenced in a study of blood T cell repertoires in COVID-19. Profiling relied on immunoSEQ multiplex PCR, and the TCRdb table lists in-frame clones only, not all of them. The profile shows hundreds of thousands of clones, about 89% of them singletons. The source material was peripheral blood. All receptors come from a woman aged 45 to 65 with COVID-19, enrolled during active disease.

The V and J genes are TRBV2 and TRBJ1-2; a weak D match, TRBD1 (6 bases). Trimming left V 4 bases short and J 4 bases short, with 13 bases between. Germline loops: CDR1 SNHLY, CDR2 FYNNEI. The CDR3 loop spans 14 amino acids. CDR3 bases: TGTGCCAGCAGTGCAGGGGATGGGAGCTATGGCTACACCTTC. Protein product: CASSAGDGSYGYTF.

V gene TRBV30 combines with J gene TRBJ2-7; 7 positions agree with TRBD1. This CDR3 has 14 amino acids. The germline CDR1 and CDR2 sequences are GTSNPN and SVGIG (reference sequence). V dropped 2 bases and J dropped 3; count of bases not matched to a gene: 7. CDR3 sequence (DNA): TGTGCCTGGAGTCACGGGACAGCTCTCTACGAGCAGTACTTC. Translation: CAWSHGTALYEQYF.

The chain links TRBV14 to TRBJ2-7; 11 positions match TRBD2. The CDR3 loop spans 17 amino acids. Germline lookup yields CDR1 SGHDN and CDR2 FVKESK. Trimming cost V 4 bases and J 2 bases; bases outside gene matches: 10. As DNA, the CDR3 is TGTGCCAGCAGCCCAATTGGGACTAGCGGTTATACCTACGAGCAGTACTTC. Protein sequence: CASSPIGTSGYTYEQYF.

The chain recombines TRBV27 with TRBJ2-7; 9 nucleotides line up with TRBD1. The J segment lost 6 bases and the V segment lost 6 bases, leaving 12 bases of the junction unmatched. Germline CDR1 reads MNHEY; CDR2 reads SMNVEV (reference sequence). CDR3 length: 15 amino acids. The CDR3 loop reads CASSTPGQGVGEQYF. CDR3 DNA: TGTGCCAGCAGCACCCCGGGACAGGGAGTCGGCGAGCAGTACTTC.

The CDR3 protein is CASSPTGTGLTDTQYF. The CDR3 DNA is TGTGCCAGCTCACCCACCGGGACAGGGTTAACAGATACGCAGTATTTT. J is TRBJ2-3 and V is TRBV18, with 9 bases fitting TRBD1. The CDR3 spans 16 residues. The germline gives CDR1 KGHSH, CDR2 LQKENI. The junction had 7 bases not matched to a gene; V was cut back by 3 bases and J by 3 bases.

The gene calls are TRBV27 and TRBJ1-2; D is perhaps TRBD1 (6 bases). Trimming took 6 bases from V and 3 from J, leaving 17 bases between them. Germline CDR1 is MNHEY and CDR2 is SMNVEV (reference sequence). This CDR3 spans 15 amino acids. Here the CDR3 reads CASRRAGGRDYGYTF. For the CDR3, the DNA is TGTGCCAGCAGGCGAGCGGGGGGCAGGGACTATGGCTACACCTTC.

The rearrangement uses TRBV18 and TRBJ1-4; D unclear. CDR1 is KGHSH, CDR2 LQKENI, per germline. CDR3 length equals 15 residues. V was clipped by 3 bases and J by 5 bases, with 13 bases between them. The CDR3 is CASSPFEEANEKLFF. DNA of the CDR3: TGTGCCAGCTCACCGTTCGAGGAAGCGAATGAAAAACTGTTTTTT.

CDR3 coding DNA: TGTGCCAGCAGAACCACAGCCTACAATGAGCAGTTCTTC. This encodes CASRTTAYNEQFF. V and J are TRBV27 and TRBJ2-1, with D hard to call. Germline assignment: CDR1 MNHEY and CDR2 SMNVEV (reference sequence). This CDR3 region has 13 residues. Trimming removed 6 bases at V and 2 bases at J, with 8 bases between.

The V and J genes are TRBV11-2 and TRBJ1-2, with 8 bases aligning to TRBD1. V was clipped by 5 bases and J by 3 bases; unmatched bases: 5. This CDR3 spans 14 amino acids. Germline V lookup: CDR1 SGHAT, CDR2 FQNNGV. Written as DNA, the CDR3 is TGTGCCAGCAGCGCGGACAGGGACCACTATGGCTACACCTTC. Residues: CASSADRDHYGYTF.

CDR3 sequence reads: CASSPGQGLDGYTF. The CDR3 region has the DNA TGTGCCAGCTCACCGGGACAGGGGTTGGATGGCTACACCTTC. The chain has TRBV18 and TRBJ1-2; 10 nucleotides agree with TRBD1. This CDR3 contains 14 residues. The junction had 4 bases not matched to a gene; V was cut back by 3 bases and J by 6 bases. Germline loops: CDR1 KGHSH, CDR2 LQKENI.

The CDR3 spells CASSPQNRDTGWPLHF. The CDR3 DNA sequence: TGTGCCAGCAGCCCCCAAAACCGGGACACGGGTTGGCCCCTCCACTTT. This sequence joins TRBV13 and TRBJ1-6; a possible D gene is TRBD1 (6 bases). The CDR3 sequence is 16 residues long. V lost 5 bases and J 13 bases, leaving 24 bases between the germline ends. Germline V CDR1 and CDR2: PRHDT, FYEKMQ (reference sequence).

This clone showed up just a few times. This chain uses TRBV12-3 or TRBV12-4 with TRBJ2-1; 9 bases fit TRBD2. The CDR3 has 13 amino acids. With 5 bases clipped from V and 8 bases from J, the junction kept 4 bases outside the gene matches. As DNA, the CDR3 is TGTGCCAGCAGTAGACAGCGGGGGGATGAGCAGTTCTTC. Its translation: CASSRQRGDEQFF.

The chain is built from TRBV28 and TRBJ1-2, with unresolved D. The ends were cut back, 3 bases at V and 0 bases at J, with 8 bases in the middle. Germline lookup yields CDR1 MDHEN and CDR2 SYDVKM. There are 14 residues in the CDR3. The DNA for the CDR3 is TGTGCCAGCAGTTTCCCAACAGCTAACTATGGCTACACCTTC. Translated, it gives CASSFPTANYGYTF.

This rearrangement joins TRBV5-1 to TRBJ2-7; TRBD2 aligns across 7 bases. Looked up from germline, CDR1 is SGHRS and CDR2 is YFSETQ. The CDR3 spans 19 residues. V dropped 0 bases and J dropped 3; count of bases not matched to a gene: 18. The CDR3 sequence: CASSLEPGTSRRDYYEQYF. DNA for the CDR3: TGCGCCAGCAGCTTGGAACCTGGGACCTCCCGAAGGGACTACTACGAGCAGTACTTC.

The chain couples TRBV5-1 to TRBJ2-1; 9 bases are shared with TRBD2. The CDR3 loop spans 16 amino acids. V lost 2 bases to trimming and J lost 9 bases; unmatched junction nucleotides: 12. Looked up from germline, CDR1 is SGHRS and CDR2 is YFSETQ. CDR3: CASSFAPGLAGGEQFF. In DNA form, the CDR3 reads TGCGCCAGCAGCTTCGCACCGGGACTAGCTGGGGGTGAGCAGTTCTTC.

The chain employs TRBV3-1 (or the pseudogene TRBV3-2) and TRBJ2-7; D is unresolved. Trimming cost V 4 bases and J 3 bases, with 13 bases left between them. The CDR3 is made up of 14 amino acids. The germline V gene encodes CDR1 LGHDT and CDR2 YNNKEL (reference sequence). In nucleotides, the CDR3 is TGTGCCAGCAGCCCAGACGGAGCTCGCTACGAGCAGTACTTC. This encodes CASSPDGARYEQYF.

This sequence joins TRBV25-1 and TRBJ1-5, with D possibly being TRBD1 (5 bases). The germline V and J ends were trimmed by 4 bases and 7 bases, with 11 bases remaining between them. Per germline, CDR1 MGHDK and CDR2 SYGVNS. This CDR3 has 13 residues. This CDR3 is CASSGGVGQPQHF. As DNA, the CDR3 is TGTGCCAGCAGTGGGGGGGTAGGGCAGCCCCAGCATTTT. Based on the CDR3 plus reference TRBV25-1 and TRBJ1-5, the full variable domain is EADIYQTPRYLVIGTGKKITLECSQTMGHDKMYWYQQDPGMELHLIHYSYGVNSTEKGDLSSESTVSRIRTEHFPLTLESARPSHTSQYLCASSGGVGQPQHFGDGTRLSIL.

This clone turned up a few times. This rearrangement joins TRBV7-2 to TRBJ2-2; the D is unclear. The germline CDR1 and CDR2 sequences are SGHTA and FQGNSA. Trimming removed 3 bases from V and 1 base from J, with 9 bases in between. The CDR3 is made up of 15 amino acids. CDR3 sequence: CASSLSFLNTGELFF. Written as DNA, the CDR3 is TGTGCCAGCAGCTTGAGTTTTTTGAACACCGGGGAGCTGTTTTTT.

The V gene is TRBV4-2, the J gene TRBJ2-2; 9 nucleotides agree with TRBD2. There are 15 residues in the CDR3. V shed 0 bases, J shed 13 bases, and the junction held 9 bases outside the gene matches. The germline V gene encodes CDR1 LGHNA and CDR2 YNFKEQ. As DNA, the CDR3 is TGTGCCAGCAGCCAAGACGCGACTAGCGGTACGCGGCTGTTTTTT. Encoded protein: CASSQDATSGTRLFF.

J is TRBJ2-5 and V is TRBV4-3; tentatively, D is TRBD2 (5 bases). With 0 bases removed from V and 6 bases from J, the gap between germline ends came to 17 bases. Germline V gene sequence: CDR1 LGHNA, CDR2 YSLEER. There are 16 residues in the CDR3. The CDR3 DNA follows: TGCGCCAGCAGCCAAGATCGGCAGGCCCGAGGGAAGACCCAGTACTTC. Its protein is CASSQDRQARGKTQYF.

This clone was observed a few times. CDR3 sequence: CASSQERNQPQHF. For the CDR3, the DNA is TGTGCCAGCAGCCAAGAGAGAAATCAGCCCCAGCATTTT. The rearrangement joins TRBV3-1 (or the pseudogene TRBV3-2) to TRBJ1-5; D gene unclear. The CDR3 covers 13 residues. The germline V and J ends were trimmed by 0 bases and 4 bases, with 4 bases remaining between them. Germline V lookup: CDR1 LGHDT, CDR2 YNNKEL (reference sequence).

The V and J genes are TRBV13 and TRBJ2-3; D not resolved. From germline, CDR1 is PRHDT and CDR2 FYEKMQ (reference sequence). The length of the CDR3 is 14 residues. The V and J ends lost 0 bases and 4 bases respectively, with 8 bases between them. The CDR3 reads CASSLGGGADTQYF. In nucleotides, the CDR3 is TGTGCCAGCAGCTTAGGCGGTGGTGCAGATACGCAGTATTTT.

The chain links TRBV5-1 to TRBJ2-5; no definite D call. The CDR3 loop spans 15 amino acids. V lost 0 bases and J lost 4, with 13 bases in between. CDR1 is SGHRS, CDR2 YFSETQ, per germline. CDR3 protein: CASSLESMVAETQYF. CDR3 bases: TGCGCCAGCAGCTTGGAATCGATGGTAGCAGAGACCCAGTACTTC. The variable domain in full, with the rest retrieved from reference TRBV5-1 and TRBJ2-5, is KAGVTQTPRYLIKTRGQQVTLSCSPISGHRSVSWYQQTPGQGLQFLFEYFSETQRNKGNFPGRFSGRQFSNSRSEMNVSTLELGDSALYLCASSLESMVAETQYFGPGTRLLVL.